The clone carrying this TCR beta chain was counted only a few times. Unique molecular identifiers were incorporated into the prepared TCRbeta library. In TCRdb, the PCR reads were re-called with MiXCR into one record per CDR3 protein. There are a few hundred thousand distinct CDR3 sequences in the sample; about 17% occur only once, and over 3% lies in the top ten. This sample was included in a study of T-cell reconstitution after alpha-beta-depleted transplantation in children. V lost 0 bases and J lost 2; bases outside the gene matches: 5. The germline V gene has CDR1 SGHRS and CDR2 YFSETQ. The CDR3 spans 16 residues.

Material: PBMCs from the stem cell graft donor, obtained from the stem cell graft. This sequence originates from a human donor who donated a stem cell graft to a child with acute lymphoblastic leukemia. The chain employs TRBV5-1 and TRBJ1-2; 9 nucleotides match TRBD1. The CDR3 DNA reads as TGCGCCAGCAGCTTGGATTCCGGGACAGGGAACTATGGCTACACCTTC. Translating gives CASSLDSGTGNYGYTF.